Listed here are 10 T cell receptor beta chains from one sample, sequenced in a study of blood T cells in healthy people across ages. Sample-barcoded 5' priming and a J-beta primer mix drove a second PCR of roughly 7 to 11 cycles. TCRdb passed the 5' RACE reads through MiXCR, listing each CDR3 protein once. The sample consists of around 1.1 million distinct CDR3 sequences, roughly two fifths of them appearing once. The source material was blood. Receptor source: a man between 18 and 29 years old in good health.

The table lists this clonotype with a few counts. V gene TRBV28 combines with J gene TRBJ1-2, with D possibly matching TRBD1 (5 bases). The ends were cut back, 2 bases at V and 4 bases at J, with 8 bases in the middle. The germline V gene has CDR1 MDHEN and CDR2 SYDVKM. The CDR3 runs to 13 residues. In DNA, the CDR3 is TGTGCCAGCAGTTTACCGGGACGCTATGGCTACACCTTC. Its protein product is CASSLPGRYGYTF.

The chain has TRBV20-1 and TRBJ2-1; perhaps TRBD2 as D (5 bases). Trimming left V 0 bases short and J 6 bases short, with 12 bases between. The germline gives CDR1 DFQATT, CDR2 SNEGSKA (reference sequence). The CDR3 totals 14 residues. In DNA form, the CDR3 reads TGCAGTGCTAGAGAGGGAGCTGGGGTCAATGAGCAGTTCTTC. Its translation: CSAREGAGVNEQFF.

The chain links TRBV7-9 to TRBJ1-2, with 8 bases lining up with TRBD1. This CDR3 comprises 15 residues. J lost 4 bases, V lost 7 bases, and 11 bases had no gene match. Germline V gene data show CDR1 as SEHNR and CDR2 as FQNEAQ (reference sequence). CDR3: CASTQGTGYSYGYTF. DNA for the CDR3: TGTGCCAGCACCCAGGGGACAGGATACAGCTATGGCTACACCTTC.

This rearrangement joins TRBV19 to TRBJ2-1; D is ambiguous. V lost 5 bases and J 7 bases, leaving 21 bases between the germline ends. CDR3 length: 16 residues. Germline CDR1 and CDR2: LNHDA and SQIVND (reference sequence). CDR3 residues: CASSPRTRVAKNEQFF. The CDR3 DNA reads as TGTGCCAGTAGTCCCCGGACCCGGGTCGCAAAAAATGAGCAGTTCTTC. The full variable domain, its missing parts supplied by reference TRBV19 and TRBJ2-1, is DGGITQSPKYLFRKEGQNVTLSCEQNLNHDAMYWYRQDPGQGLRLIYYSQIVNDFQKGDIAEGYSVSREKKESFPLTVTSAQKNPTAFYLCASSPRTRVAKNEQFFGPGTRLTVL.

The chain employs TRBV29-1 and TRBJ2-1; D is perhaps TRBD1 (6 bases). V was trimmed by 4 bases and J by 0 bases, leaving 13 bases between them. The CDR3 extends over 15 amino acids. The germline V gene encodes CDR1 SQVTM and CDR2 ANQGSEA. CDR3 region: CSVVKDSFSYNEQFF. CDR3 coding DNA: TGCAGCGTTGTAAAGGACAGTTTCTCCTACAATGAGCAGTTCTTC.

There are a few counts of this clonotype. V is TRBV9 and J is TRBJ1-6, with a weak D call TRBD1 (5 bases). Trimming removed 2 bases from V and 0 bases from J, with 6 bases in between. CDR1 and CDR2 (germline): SGDLS, YYNGEE. The CDR3 extends over 15 amino acids. The CDR3 loop is CASSVGGSYNSPLHF. CDR3 in DNA: TGTGCCAGCAGCGTTGGGGGCTCCTATAATTCACCCCTCCACTTT.

The rearrangement joins TRBV27 to TRBJ2-1, with D perhaps being TRBD1 or TRBD2 (5 bases each). Deletions cut 6 bases from V and 5 bases from J, with 14 bases between. Germline assignment: CDR1 MNHEY and CDR2 SMNVEV (reference sequence). The CDR3 consists of 14 residues. In DNA, the CDR3 is TGTGCCAGCAGCCACCGGGACGGTAACAATGAGCAGTTCTTC. Protein: CASSHRDGNNEQFF.

This clonotype was seen more than once but under ten times. The chain combines TRBV4-3 with TRBJ1-4; D ambiguous. V was shortened by 0 bases and J by 2 bases, with 10 bases between the two germline ends. This CDR3 contains 16 residues. Germline CDR1 and CDR2: LGHNA and YSLEER. The CDR3 bases are TGCGCCAGCAGCCAAGATCTTCGCCCCACTAATGAAAAACTGTTTTTT. This translates into CASSQDLRPTNEKLFF.

This clonotype was seen a few times. V is TRBV7-2 and J is TRBJ2-3; D unresolved. There are 14 residues in the CDR3. Germline V lookup: CDR1 SGHTA, CDR2 FQGNSA. Deletions cut 3 bases from V and 2 bases from J, with 9 bases between. The CDR3 region is CASSFFGDTDTQYF. The CDR3 DNA reads TGTGCCAGCAGCTTCTTTGGGGACACAGATACGCAGTATTTT.

The chain is built from TRBV21-1 and TRBJ1-2; the table's D call, TRBD1, was not checked against the DNA. TRBV21-1 is listed as a pseudogene. This CDR3 region has 17 residues. This CDR3 reads CASSMTDREDFDYGYTF. The CDR3 DNA follows: TGTGCCAGCAGCATGACGGACAGGGAGGATTTTGACTATGGCTACACCTTC.